This TCR beta chain came from a study of blood T cell repertoires in COVID-19. Study-level information: The analysed material was cDNA or gDNA that came from T cells, B-cell-depleted T cells, or PBMCs.

The CDR3 has 17 amino acids. V was pared by 3 bases and J by 2 bases, with 19 bases between. Looked up from germline, CDR1 is KGHSH and CDR2 is LQKENI. In the authors' methods: Amplifying reference gene primers gave estimates of nucleated cell counts. Profiling relied on immunoSEQ multiplex PCR, and the TCRdb table lists in-frame clones only, not all of them. The V and J calls and clone size are taken from that table; D and trimming were inferred from the DNA. The repertoire includes approximately 250,000 clones, around four fifths of them detected once, and around 6.8% sits in the top ten. The chain combines TRBV18 with TRBJ1-2, with a weak D call TRBD1 (6 bases). The material sequenced was peripheral blood. The receptor was derived from a woman aged 55-69 years with active or convalescent COVID-19. Here the CDR3 DNA reads TGTGCCAGCTCACCGACCCCCTCGACAGGCTGGAACTATGGCTACACCTTC. It specifies CASSPTPSTGWNYGYTF.